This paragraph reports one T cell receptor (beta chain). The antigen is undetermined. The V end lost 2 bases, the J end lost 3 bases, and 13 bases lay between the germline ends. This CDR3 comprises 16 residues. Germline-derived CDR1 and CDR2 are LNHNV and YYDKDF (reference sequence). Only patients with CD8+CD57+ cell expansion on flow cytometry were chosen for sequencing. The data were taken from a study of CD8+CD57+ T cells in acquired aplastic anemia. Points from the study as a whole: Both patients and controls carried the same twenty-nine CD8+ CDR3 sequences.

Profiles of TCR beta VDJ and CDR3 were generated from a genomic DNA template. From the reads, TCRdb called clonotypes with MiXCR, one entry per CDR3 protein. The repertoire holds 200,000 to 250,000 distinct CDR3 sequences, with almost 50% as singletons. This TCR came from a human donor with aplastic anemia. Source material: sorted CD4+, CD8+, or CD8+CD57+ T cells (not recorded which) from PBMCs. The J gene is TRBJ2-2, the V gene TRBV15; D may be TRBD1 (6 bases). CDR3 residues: CATSRPTGTYTGELFF. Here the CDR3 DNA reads TGTGCCACCAGCAGACCAACAGGGACCTACACCGGGGAGCTGTTTTTT.